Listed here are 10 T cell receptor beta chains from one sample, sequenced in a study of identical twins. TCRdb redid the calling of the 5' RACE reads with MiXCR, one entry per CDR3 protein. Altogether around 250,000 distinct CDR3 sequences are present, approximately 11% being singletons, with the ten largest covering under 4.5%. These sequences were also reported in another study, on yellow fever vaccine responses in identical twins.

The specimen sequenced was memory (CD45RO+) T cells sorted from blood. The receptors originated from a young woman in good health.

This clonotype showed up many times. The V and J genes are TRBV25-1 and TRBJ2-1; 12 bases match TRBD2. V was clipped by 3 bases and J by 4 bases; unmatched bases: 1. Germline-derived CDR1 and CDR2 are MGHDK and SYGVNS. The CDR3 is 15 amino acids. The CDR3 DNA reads TGTGCCAGCAGTGAGACTAGCGGGGGTTACAATGAGCAGTTCTTC. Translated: CASSETSGGYNEQFF.

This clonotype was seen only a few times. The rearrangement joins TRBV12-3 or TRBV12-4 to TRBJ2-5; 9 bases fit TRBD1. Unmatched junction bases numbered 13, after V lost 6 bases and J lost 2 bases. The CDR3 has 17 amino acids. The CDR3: CASSQGGKQGAQETQYF. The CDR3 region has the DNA TGTGCCAGCAGCCAGGGGGGAAAACAGGGGGCACAAGAGACCCAGTACTTC.

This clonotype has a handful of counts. The CDR3 nucleotides read TGCAGTGCTAGACACCGGGGGGGAGGGGAGACCCAGTACTTC. It codes for CSARHRGGGETQYF. The chain has TRBV20-1 and TRBJ2-5, with 8 nucleotides matching TRBD2. The CDR3 has 14 amino acids. The germline CDR1 and CDR2 sequences are DFQATT and SNEGSKA (reference sequence). The V gene end was trimmed by 2 bases and the J gene end by 5 bases; junction bases not matched to a gene: 7.

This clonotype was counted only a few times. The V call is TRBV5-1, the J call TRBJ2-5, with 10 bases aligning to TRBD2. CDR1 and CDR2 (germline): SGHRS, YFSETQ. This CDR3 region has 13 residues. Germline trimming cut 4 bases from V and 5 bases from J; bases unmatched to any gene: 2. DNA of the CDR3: TGCGCCAGCAGCCCAGCGGGGGGGGAGACCCAGTACTTC. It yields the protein CASSPAGGETQYF.

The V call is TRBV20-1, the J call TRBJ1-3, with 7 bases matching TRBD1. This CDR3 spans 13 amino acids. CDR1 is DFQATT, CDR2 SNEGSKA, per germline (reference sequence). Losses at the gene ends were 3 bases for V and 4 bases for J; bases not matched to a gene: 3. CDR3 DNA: TGCAGTGCTAGTAGGGGGCCCGGAAACACCATATATTTT. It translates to CSASRGPGNTIYF.

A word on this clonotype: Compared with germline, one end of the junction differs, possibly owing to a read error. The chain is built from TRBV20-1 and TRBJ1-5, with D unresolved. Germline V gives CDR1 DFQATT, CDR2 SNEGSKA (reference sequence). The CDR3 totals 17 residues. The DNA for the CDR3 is TGCTGTGCTAGAGAGCTTGGGCGGGGAGAAAGCAATCAGCCCCAGCATTTT. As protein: CCARELGRGESNQPQHF.

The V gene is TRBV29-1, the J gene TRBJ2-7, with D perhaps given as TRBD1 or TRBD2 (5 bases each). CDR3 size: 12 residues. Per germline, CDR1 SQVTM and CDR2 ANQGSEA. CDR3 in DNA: TGCAGTGTCAGAGGGGCCGGCTACGAGCAGTACTTC. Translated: CSVRGAGYEQYF.

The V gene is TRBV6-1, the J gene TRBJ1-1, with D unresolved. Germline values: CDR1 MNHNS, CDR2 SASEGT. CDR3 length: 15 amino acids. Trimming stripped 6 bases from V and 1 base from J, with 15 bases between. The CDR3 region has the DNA TGTGCCAGCAGCCCTCTGCCAAGGTCGAACACTGAAGCTTTCTTT. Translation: CASSPLPRSNTEAFF.

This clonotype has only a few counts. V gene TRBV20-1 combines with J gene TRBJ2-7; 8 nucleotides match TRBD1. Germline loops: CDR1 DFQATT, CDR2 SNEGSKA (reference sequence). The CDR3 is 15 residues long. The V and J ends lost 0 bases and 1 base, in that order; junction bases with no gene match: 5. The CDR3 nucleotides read TGCAGTGCTAGAGACGGCAGGGGGCAATCCTACGAGCAGTACTTC. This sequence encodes CSARDGRGQSYEQYF.

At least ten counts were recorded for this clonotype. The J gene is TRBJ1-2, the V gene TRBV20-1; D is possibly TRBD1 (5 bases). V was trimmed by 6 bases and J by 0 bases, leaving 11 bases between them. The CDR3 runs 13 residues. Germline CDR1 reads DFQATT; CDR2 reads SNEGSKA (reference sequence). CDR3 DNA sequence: TGCAGTGCAGGGACGGAGACTAACTATGGCTACACCTTC. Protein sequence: CSAGTETNYGYTF.